A selection of T cell receptor beta chains follows, all from one sample in a study of T cell responses to AZD1222 COVID-19 vaccine. The method was immunoSEQ multiplex PCR; TCRdb's version includes in-frame clones alone and lacks a portion of them. The sample has 100,000 to 150,000 clones, roughly nine tenths seen once; the top ten hold 4.2%. Sequencing used peripheral blood, obtained on day 0 of AZD1222 vaccination. The source of these receptors is an adult in good health. Each CDR3 is given with its conserved first and last residue. D genes are given only for firm matches. Clone size is shown for a subset of rows, as once, few, many or a class of expanded clone.

V	D	size	J	DNA	CDR3
TRBV15	.	.	TRBJ1-1	TGTGCCACCAGCAGAAGGGGGGACACTGAAGCTTTCTTT	CATSRRGDTEAFF
TRBV19	TRBD1	once	TRBJ2-2	TGTGCCAGTAGTCTCTCCCGGGACAGGGGTTATACCGGGGAGCTGTTTTTT	CASSLSRDRGYTGELFF
TRBV10-3	.	once	TRBJ1-1	TGTGCCATCAGTTCACATGGGGGGAACACTGAAGCTTTCTTT	CAISSHGGNTEAFF
TRBV19	TRBD1	.	TRBJ2-3	TGTGCCAGTAAGCGGACAGGGGCCAAAGGTATAGGAAGCACAGATACGCAGTATTTT	CASKRTGAKGIGSTDTQYF
TRBV5-6	TRBD2	few	TRBJ2-3	TGTGCCAGCAGCTTGCTGGGGGGGAAATACACAGATACGCAGTATTTT	CASSLLGGKYTDTQYF
TRBV6-5	.	.	TRBJ1-1	TGTGCCAGCAGTTCCCCCAGGGAGCCTGAAGCTTTCTTT	CASSSPREPEAFF
TRBV7-3	.	.	TRBJ2-1	TGTGCCAGCAGCTTAGAGGGGCGGGCAAGGGTCAATGAGCAGTTCTTC	CASSLEGRARVNEQFF
TRBV4-3	.	.	TRBJ1-2	TGCGCCAGCAGCCAAGGTTCAACTGTGAACTATGGCTACACCTTC	CASSQGSTVNYGYTF
TRBV4-3	TRBD2	.	TRBJ2-3	TGCGCCAGCAGCCGAAGCTCCACTAGCGGGGGGGCAGATACGCAGTATTTT	CASSRSSTSGGADTQYF
TRBV9	.	.	TRBJ1-6	TGTGCCAGCAGCGTAGAGGCGGGACGGGACTCACCCCTCCACTTT	CASSVEAGRDSPLHF
TRBV10-3	.	.	TRBJ1-1	TGTGCCATCAGGAATCCGGGGAACACTGAAGCTTTCTTT	CAIRNPGNTEAFF
TRBV28	.	.	TRBJ2-5	TGTGCCAGCAGTTTAGGGATAGAGACCCAGTACTTC	CASSLGIETQYF
TRBV18	TRBD2	.	TRBJ2-2	TGTGCCAGCTCACCATGGGAGGGTACGAACACCGGGGAGCTGTTTTTT	CASSPWEGTNTGELFF
TRBV21-1	.	.	TRBJ1-6	TGTGCCAGCAGCACTGACAGGGTTATATGGAATTCACCCCTCCACTTT	CASSTDRVIWNSPLHF
TRBV5-5	.	.	TRBJ1-6	TGTGCCAGCAGCCGGGAGGACGGTTTACCCCTCCACTTT	CASSREDGLPLHF
TRBV10-3	TRBD1	.	TRBJ1-2	TGTGCCATCAGTGAGACACGACAGGGAGGGGGATATGGCTACACCTTC	CAISETRQGGGYGYTF
TRBV5-1	TRBD1	.	TRBJ1-4	TGCGCCAGCAGCTTAGGACAGGGACGTGAAAAACTGTTTTTT	CASSLGQGREKLFF
TRBV6-5	TRBD1	.	TRBJ1-2	TGTGCCAGCAGTCGACCCGGGACAGGTCGGGGCTACACCTTC	CASSRPGTGRGYTF
TRBV19	.	.	TRBJ2-5	TGTGCCAGTAGTATAGGGCCAGGGGTGGACGAGACCCAGTACTTC	CASSIGPGVDETQYF
TRBV27	TRBD2	.	TRBJ2-7	TGTGCCAGCAGTTCGCAGGGACTAGCGGGGGGGCTTCAGTACTTC	CASSSQGLAGGLQYF
TRBV4-2	.	.	TRBJ2-3	TGTGCCAGCAGCCAAGGGGATGTTGCGCAGTATTTT	CASSQGDVAQYF
TRBV7-9	TRBD2	.	TRBJ2-1	TGTGCCAGCAGCTCGAAAGCCTCTAGGCTAGCGGGCGACAATGAGCAGTTCTTC	CASSSKASRLAGDNEQFF
TRBV7-2	TRBD2	.	TRBJ2-3	TGTGCCAGCAGCAGGTTAGCGGGGGGCCACACAGATACGCAGTATTTT	CASSRLAGGHTDTQYF
TRBV12-3/TRBV12-4	.	.	TRBJ2-3	TGTGCCAGCAGCGCAGGGTCGACAGATACGCAGTATTTT	CASSAGSTDTQYF
TRBV6-5	.	.	TRBJ1-4	TGTGCCAGCAGCCCCGGGATCTATAATGAAAAACTGTTTTTT	CASSPGIYNEKLFF
TRBV6-1	.	.	TRBJ1-3	TGTGCCAGCAGTGAAACTACTTGGGGGATCAGTTTTGGAAACACCATATATTTT	CASSETTWGISFGNTIYF
TRBV30	.	.	TRBJ1-3	TGTGCCTGGAGGCGAACAGACAACCTCTCTGGAAACACCATATATTTT	CAWRRTDNLSGNTIYF
TRBV7-3	.	.	TRBJ2-2	TGTGCCTGCAAAGACAGGAACACCGGGGAGCTGTTTTTT	CACKDRNTGELFF
TRBV6-2/TRBV6-3	.	.	TRBJ1-2	TGTGCCAGCAGCTACTACCCAGCGGGGGTAGCTAACTATGGCTACACCTTC	CASSYYPAGVANYGYTF
TRBV10-3	.	.	TRBJ2-7	TGTGCCATCAGCCAGACAGGTGATCGGGCCTACGAGCAGTACTTC	CAISQTGDRAYEQYF
TRBV18	.	.	TRBJ2-5	TGTGCCAGCTCACCGGGACGGCAAGAGACCCAGTACTTC	CASSPGRQETQYF
TRBV30	.	.	TRBJ1-1	TGTGCCTGGAAAGGGAACACTGAAGCTTTCTTT	CAWKGNTEAFF
TRBV25-1	TRBD1	.	TRBJ2-2	TGTGCCAGCAGTGAACCGGGACAGGGGGCCACCGGGGAGCTGTTTTTT	CASSEPGQGATGELFF
TRBV11-2	TRBD2	.	TRBJ2-7	TGTGCCAGCAGCTTAGTGGGCGGGAGCTCCTACGAGCAGTACTTC	CASSLVGGSSYEQYF
TRBV6-6	.	.	TRBJ1-3	TGTGCCAGCACTCCGGGTGACTTTGGAAACACCATATATTTT	CASTPGDFGNTIYF
TRBV5-8	.	.	TRBJ1-1	TGTGCCAGCAGCTACCGGGTAGAAGCTTTCTTT	CASSYRVEAFF
TRBV29-1	TRBD1	.	TRBJ2-7	TGCAGCGCTGGACGACAGGGTGCCGAGCAGTACTTC	CSAGRQGAEQYF
TRBV9	.	.	TRBJ1-1	TGTGCCAGCAGCGTAGTGGGCGGTGAAGCTTTCTTT	CASSVVGGEAFF
TRBV3-1/TRBV3-2	.	few	TRBJ2-1	TGTGCCAGCAGCCACTTCGTAGGAGGCCGAGGGAGGGGGAATGAGCAGTTCTTC	CASSHFVGGRGRGNEQFF
TRBV29-1	.	.	TRBJ2-1	TGCAGCGGACTGAGGCCCCCAAATTACAATGAGCAGTTCTTC	CSGLRPPNYNEQFF
TRBV27	.	once	TRBJ1-2	TGTGCCAGCAGTCCCATTGGGGGGAGCTATGGCTACACCTTC	CASSPIGGSYGYTF